A single sample gave rise to the 23 T cell receptor gamma chains below, sequenced in a study of gamma-delta chains in newborns, infants, children. TCRdb redid the clone calls on the reads with CATT. Of 1,200 or so gamma-chain clones detected, 66% appear once; the ten largest clones hold roughly 30%. The sample taken for sequencing was blood. These receptors originate from a child who was a newborn, infant or young child, either healthy, febrile or measles-vaccinated (not recorded which).

Comments on this clone: This may be a read error, as it is one base from a much larger clone. The gene calls are TRGV9 and TRGJP. The J gene, absent from TCRdb, was called here by matching the DNA to germline. CDR3 length: 17 residues. Germline V gene sequence: CDR1 GITISATS, CDR2 ISYDGTV (reference sequence). CDR3: CALWKVSGELGKKIKVF. The CDR3 coding sequence is TGTGCCTTGTGGAAGGTGTCCGGAGAGTTGGGCAAAAAAATCAAGGTATTT.

This clone was recorded once. V and J are TRGV3 and TRGJ1 or TRGJ2. The J gene, not given by TCRdb, was assigned here from a germline match of the nucleotide sequence. The ends lost 4 bases at V and 5 bases at J; junction bases unmatched: 8. The germline V gene has CDR1 VTNTFY and CDR2 YDVSTARD (reference sequence). There are 13 residues in the CDR3. As DNA, the CDR3 is TGTGCCACCTGGGAGACCCGTAATTATAAGAAACTCTTT. Protein sequence: CATWETRNYKKLF.

This rearrangement joins TRGV9 to TRGJP. The J gene comes from matching the DNA to germline here; TCRdb lacks it. V lost 0 bases to trimming and J lost 5 bases; unmatched junction nucleotides: 7. The CDR3 runs 18 residues. The germline gives CDR1 GITISATS, CDR2 ISYDGTV (reference sequence). The CDR3 reads CALWEVREEELGKKIKVF. The CDR3 DNA is TGTGCCTTGTGGGAGGTGCGGGAGGAAGAGTTGGGCAAAAAAATCAAGGTATTT.

Remarks on this clone: A read error may explain this, as a much larger clone is one base away. The sample contains more than one DNA sequence encoding this CDR3. The V gene is TRGV9, but the J gene lacks a call. The CDR3 spans 18 residues. Germline V gives CDR1 GITISATS, CDR2 ISYDGTV (reference sequence). The DNA for the CDR3 is TGTGCCTTGTGGGAGGTCCAAATTCAAGAGTTGGGCAAAAAAATAAAGGTATTT. Translating gives CALWEVQIQELGKKIKVF.

This clone has a single count. The V gene was left uncalled, and the J gene is TRGJ1 or TRGJ2. CDR3 size: 10 residues. The CDR3 sequence is CATPGPMKLF. CDR3 nucleotide sequence: TGTGCCACTCCGGGACCCATGAAACTCTTT.

Points on this clone: Other DNA sequences in the same sample also yield this CDR3. The V and J genes are TRGV9 and TRGJP. The J gene was missing in TCRdb and was found by matching the end of the DNA to germline. V trimming: 6 bases; J trimming: 7 bases; junction bases outside the gene matches: 6. The CDR3 totals 15 residues. From germline, CDR1 is GITISATS and CDR2 ISYDGTV (reference sequence). DNA for the CDR3: TGTGCCTTGTGGCTAGAGGAGTTGGGCAAAAAAATCAAGGTATTT. Protein sequence: CALWLEELGKKIKVF.

As regards this clone: This same CDR3 is encoded by further DNA sequences in the sample. The chain joins TRGV9 to TRGJP. The J gene was missing in TCRdb and was found by matching the end of the DNA to germline. The CDR3 contains 17 residues. Germline CDR1 reads GITISATS; CDR2 reads ISYDGTV (reference sequence). V was pared by 2 bases and J by 4 bases, with 5 bases of the junction left unmatched. CDR3 protein: CALWEAPQELGKKIKVF. The CDR3 nucleotides read TGTGCCTTGTGGGAGGCGCCTCAAGAGTTGGGCAAAAAAATCAAGGTATTT.

This rearrangement joins TRGV9 to TRGJ1 or TRGJ2. The J gene was not available in TCRdb and was assigned here by matching the DNA to germline segments. Germline assignment: CDR1 GITISATS and CDR2 ISYDGTV (reference sequence). CDR3 length: 11 amino acids. V shed 2 bases and J 8 bases; nucleotides not matched to a gene: 3. The CDR3 here is CALWEADKKLF. The CDR3 nucleotides are TGTGCCTTGTGGGAGGCTGATAAGAAACTCTTT.

Concerning this clone: The sample contains more than one DNA sequence encoding this CDR3. CDR3 nucleotide sequence: TGTGCCTTGTGGGAGCTCGAGTTGGGCAAAAAAATCAAGGTATTT. Protein sequence: CALWELELGKKIKVF. The rearrangement uses TRGV9 and TRGJP. No J gene was available from TCRdb, and it was assigned here by a germline match of the DNA. Germline V gives CDR1 GITISATS, CDR2 ISYDGTV (reference sequence). The ends lost 3 bases at V and 7 bases at J; junction bases unmatched: 3. The CDR3 runs to 15 residues.

V is TRGV2 and J is TRGJ1 or TRGJ2. Because TCRdb records no J gene, it was assigned here through a match of the DNA to germline. Germline lookup yields CDR1 EGSNGY and CDR2 YDSYNSKV. Germline trimming cut 1 base from V and 12 bases from J; bases unmatched to any gene: 9. The CDR3 has 12 amino acids. The CDR3 DNA reads as TGTGCCACCTGGGACGGAGCTGGGGGGAAACTCTTT. Its protein is CATWDGAGGKLF.

V gene TRGV9 combines with J gene TRGJP. TCRdb offers no J gene call, so here the DNA was matched to germline to obtain one. The V gene end was trimmed by 0 bases and the J gene end by 3 bases; junction bases not matched to a gene: 2. Per germline, CDR1 GITISATS and CDR2 ISYDGTV (reference sequence). This CDR3 spans 17 amino acids. The DNA of the CDR3 is TGTGCCTTGTGGGAGGTGGCGCAAGAGTTGGGCAAAAAAATCAAGGTATTT. Its protein is CALWEVAQELGKKIKVF.

The chain's CDR3 is CALWVGPNYYKKLF. The DNA for the CDR3 is TGTGCCTTGTGGGTGGGACCGAATTATTATAAGAAACTCTTC. The J segment was not called; the V segment is TRGV9. CDR1 and CDR2 from the germline V gene are GITISATS and ISYDGTV (reference sequence). This CDR3 has 14 amino acids.

Written as DNA, the CDR3 is TGTGCCTTGTGGGAGGTGAGGGATGGAGAGTTGGGCAAAAAAATCAAGGTATTT. Amino acids: CALWEVRDGELGKKIKVF. J is TRGJP and V is TRGV9. As TCRdb names no J gene, one was assigned here on the basis of a DNA match to germline. CDR1 and CDR2 from the germline V gene are GITISATS and ISYDGTV (reference sequence). This CDR3 is built from 18 residues. With V trimmed by 0 bases and J by 6 bases, 8 bases remained unmatched.

The CDR3 region has the DNA TGTGCCTTGTCGAGGTCTATGAAGAAACTCTTT. Its protein product is CALSRSMKKLF. This chain connects TRGV9 to TRGJ1 or TRGJ2. The J gene comes from matching the DNA to germline here; TCRdb lacks it. Unmatched junction bases numbered 11, after V lost 8 bases and J lost 10 bases. Germline V gene sequence: CDR1 GITISATS, CDR2 ISYDGTV (reference sequence). CDR3 length equals 11 residues.

V is TRGV3 and J is TRGJ1 or TRGJ2. TCRdb offers no J gene call, so here the DNA was matched to germline to obtain one. There are 13 residues in the CDR3. Germline assignment: CDR1 VTNTFY and CDR2 YDVSTARD (reference sequence). The V segment lost 0 bases and the J segment 9 bases; nucleotides outside the gene matches: 8. CDR3 DNA: TGTGCCACCTGGGACAGGCTTCTAAGTAAGAAACTCTTT. Translated, it gives CATWDRLLSKKLF.

This clone was picked up a small number of times. This rearrangement joins TRGV9 to TRGJP. As TCRdb names no J gene, one was assigned here on the basis of a DNA match to germline. J was trimmed by 11 bases and V by 0 bases; bases with no gene match: 4. Per germline, CDR1 GITISATS and CDR2 ISYDGTV (reference sequence). This CDR3 is built from 15 residues. CDR3 DNA sequence: TGTGCCTTGTGGGAGGTGCGGGTGGGCAAAAAAATCAAGGTATTT. Translated, it gives CALWEVRVGKKIKVF.

About this clone: Other DNA sequences from this sample encode an identical CDR3 as well. V usage is TRGV9 and J usage is TRGJP. As TCRdb names no J gene, one was assigned here on the basis of a DNA match to germline. CDR1 is GITISATS, CDR2 ISYDGTV, per germline (reference sequence). This CDR3 spans 17 amino acids. V was clipped by 0 bases and J by 12 bases; unmatched bases: 11. The DNA for the CDR3 is TGTGCCTTGTGGGAGGTGTTTCAAGAGGGGGGCAAAAAAATCAAGGTATTT. Its protein is CALWEVFQEGGKKIKVF.

Worth noting for this clone: Other nucleotide sequences from this sample produce the same CDR3. V is TRGV9 and J is TRGJP. No J gene is reported in TCRdb; it was inferred here by comparing the DNA with germline. Germline trimming cut 0 bases from V and 6 bases from J; bases unmatched to any gene: 5. Germline V gives CDR1 GITISATS, CDR2 ISYDGTV (reference sequence). The CDR3 consists of 17 residues. CDR3 DNA sequence: TGTGCCTTGTGGGAGGTGCGCTTAGAGTTGGGCAAAAAAATCAAGGTATTT. Protein product: CALWEVRLELGKKIKVF.

This clone was counted between two and nine times. CDR3 region: CATWDRREKKLF. CDR3 in DNA: TGTGCCACCTGGGACAGGCGGGAAAAGAAACTCTTT. The V gene is TRGV5, the J gene TRGJ1 or TRGJ2. No J gene was available from TCRdb, and it was assigned here by a germline match of the DNA. The junction had 6 bases not matched to a gene; V was cut back by 0 bases and J by 10 bases. Germline V gene lookup returns CDR1 VINAFY and CDR2 YDVSNSKD. This CDR3 comprises 12 residues.

The genes are TRGV9 and TRGJP. The J gene is not listed in TCRdb, so it was assigned here from a DNA match to germline. Germline CDR1 reads GITISATS; CDR2 reads ISYDGTV (reference sequence). V lost 6 bases and J lost 12; bases outside the gene matches: 11. CDR3 length: 15 residues. CDR3 region: CALWTIGRGKKIKVF. The CDR3 nucleotides are TGTGCCTTGTGGACAATAGGCAGGGGCAAAAAAATCAAGGTATTT.

On this clone: Additional DNA sequences in this sample encode the identical CDR3. J gene calling gave no result, while the V gene is TRGV4. The length of the CDR3 is 12 residues. The germline gives CDR1 EGSTGY, CDR2 YDSYTSSV. In DNA, the CDR3 is TGTGCCACCTGGGATCCCCCCCCTCGGCCACTCTTT. Translating it yields CATWDPPPRPLF.

The CDR3 bases are TGTGCCTTGTGGGAGGTGCAGCCCATGAGGTTGGGCAAAAAAATCAAGGTATTT. Protein: CALWEVQPMRLGKKIKVF. V and J are TRGV9 and TRGJP. TCRdb carries no J gene annotation; the J gene was assigned here by matching the DNA with germline. Germline-derived CDR1 and CDR2 are GITISATS and ISYDGTV (reference sequence). CDR3 size: 18 residues. V lost 0 bases to trimming and J lost 9 bases; unmatched junction nucleotides: 11.

The chain carries TRGV9 and TRGJP. Here the J gene was assigned by germline matching of the DNA, as TCRdb has none. The CDR3 has 17 residues. The V and J ends lost 1 base and 6 bases, in that order; junction bases with no gene match: 6. The germline V gene encodes CDR1 GITISATS and CDR2 ISYDGTV (reference sequence). In nucleotides, the CDR3 is TGTGCCTTGTGGGAGGTACGGGCAGAGTTGGGCAAAAAAATCAAGGTATTT. Translated, it gives CALWEVRAELGKKIKVF.